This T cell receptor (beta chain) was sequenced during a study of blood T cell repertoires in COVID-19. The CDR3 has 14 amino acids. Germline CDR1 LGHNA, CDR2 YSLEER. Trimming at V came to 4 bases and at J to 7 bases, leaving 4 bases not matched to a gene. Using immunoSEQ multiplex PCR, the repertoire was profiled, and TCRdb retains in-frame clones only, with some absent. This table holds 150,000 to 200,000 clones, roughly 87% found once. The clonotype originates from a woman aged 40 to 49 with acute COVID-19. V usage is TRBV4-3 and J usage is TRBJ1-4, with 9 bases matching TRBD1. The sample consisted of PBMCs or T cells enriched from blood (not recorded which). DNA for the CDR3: TGCGCCAGCAGCCTATCACAGGGGGCTGAAAAACTGTTTTTT. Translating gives CASSLSQGAEKLFF.